This T cell receptor (beta chain) is drawn from a study of type 1 and type 2 diabetes patients. Study-wide background: T cells were magnetically sorted from PBMCs as CD4+ or CD8+ subsets.

Trimming removed 0 bases from V and 3 bases from J, with 17 bases in between. Germline lookup yields CDR1 LNHNV and CDR2 YYDKDF (reference sequence). This CDR3 spans 17 amino acids. Genomic DNA was the PCR template. Multiplex PCR with 30 forward and 13 reverse primers amplified the TCR beta CDR3. From the multiplex PCR reads, TCRdb called clonotypes with MiXCR, one entry per CDR3 protein. The sample lists 280,000 or so distinct CDR3 sequences, roughly 50% occurring once. The chain is built from TRBV15 and TRBJ1-1; weak D call: TRBD1 (5 bases). Material: peripheral blood mononuclear cells (PBMCs). The clonotype comes from a young man with type 2 diabetes. Written as DNA, the CDR3 is TGTGCCACCAGCAGAGATGCGGGGGTCGCAATCTACACTGAAGCTTTCTTT. Translation gives CATSRDAGVAIYTEAFF.